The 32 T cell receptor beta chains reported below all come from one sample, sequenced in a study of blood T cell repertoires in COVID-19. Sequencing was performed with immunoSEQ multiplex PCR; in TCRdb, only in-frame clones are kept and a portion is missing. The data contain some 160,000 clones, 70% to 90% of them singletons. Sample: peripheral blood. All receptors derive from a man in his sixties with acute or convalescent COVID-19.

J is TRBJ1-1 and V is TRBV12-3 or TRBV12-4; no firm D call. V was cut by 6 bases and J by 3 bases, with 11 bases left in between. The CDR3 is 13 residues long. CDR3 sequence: CASSPNGDTEAFF. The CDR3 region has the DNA TGTGCCAGCAGCCCAAACGGGGACACTGAAGCTTTCTTT.

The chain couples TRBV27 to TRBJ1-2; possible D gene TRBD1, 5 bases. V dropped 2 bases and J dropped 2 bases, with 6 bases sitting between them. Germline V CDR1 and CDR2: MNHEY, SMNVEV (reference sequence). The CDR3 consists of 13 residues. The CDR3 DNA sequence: TGTGCCAGCAGTTTAACAGGAAACTATGGCTACACCTTC. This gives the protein CASSLTGNYGYTF.

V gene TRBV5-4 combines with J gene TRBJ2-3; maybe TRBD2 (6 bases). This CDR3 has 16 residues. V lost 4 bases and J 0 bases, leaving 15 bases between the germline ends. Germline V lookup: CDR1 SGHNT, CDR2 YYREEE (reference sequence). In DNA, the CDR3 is TGTGCCAGCAGCGCTGGAGGGAGCCGAAGCACAGATACGCAGTATTTT. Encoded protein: CASSAGGSRSTDTQYF. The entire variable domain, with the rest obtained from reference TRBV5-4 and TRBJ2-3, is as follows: ETGVTQSPTHLIKTRGQQVTLRCSSQSGHNTVSWYQQALGQGPQFIFQYYREEENGRGNFPPRFSGLQFPNYSSELNVNALELDDSALYLCASSAGGSRSTDTQYFGPGTRLTVL.

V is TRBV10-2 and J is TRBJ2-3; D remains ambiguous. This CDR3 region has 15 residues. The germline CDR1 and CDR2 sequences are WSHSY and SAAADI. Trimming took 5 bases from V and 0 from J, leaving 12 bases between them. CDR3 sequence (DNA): TGCGCCAGCAGTCCCAGTCCTTTTAGCACAGATACGCAGTATTTT. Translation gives CASSPSPFSTDTQYF.

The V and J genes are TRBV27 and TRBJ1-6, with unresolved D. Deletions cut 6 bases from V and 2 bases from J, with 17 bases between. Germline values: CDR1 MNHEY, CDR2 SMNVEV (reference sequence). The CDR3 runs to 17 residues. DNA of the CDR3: TGTGCCAGCAGCAGATCCAATCCGGGGACCTATAATTCACCCCTCCACTTT. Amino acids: CASSRSNPGTYNSPLHF.

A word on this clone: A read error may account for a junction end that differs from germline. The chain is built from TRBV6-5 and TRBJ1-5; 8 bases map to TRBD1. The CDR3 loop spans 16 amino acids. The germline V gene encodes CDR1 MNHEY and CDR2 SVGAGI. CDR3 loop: CASRYSPQGGNQPQHF. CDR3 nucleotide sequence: TGTGCCAGCAGGTACTCCCCACAGGGGGGCAATCAGCCCCAGCATTTT.

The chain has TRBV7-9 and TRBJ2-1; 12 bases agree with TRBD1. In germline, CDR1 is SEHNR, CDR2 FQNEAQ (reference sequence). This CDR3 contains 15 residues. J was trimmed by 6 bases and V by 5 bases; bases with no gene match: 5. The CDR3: CASSGTGGRSNEQFF. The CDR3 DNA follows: TGTGCCAGCAGCGGGACAGGGGGCCGAAGCAATGAGCAGTTCTTC.

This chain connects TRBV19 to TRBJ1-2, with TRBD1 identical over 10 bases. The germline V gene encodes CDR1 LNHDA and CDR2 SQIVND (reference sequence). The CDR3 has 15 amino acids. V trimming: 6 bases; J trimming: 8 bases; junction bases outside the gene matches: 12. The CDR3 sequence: CASRKRGTGDDGYTF. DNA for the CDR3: TGTGCCAGTAGAAAAAGAGGGACAGGGGATGACGGCTACACCTTC.

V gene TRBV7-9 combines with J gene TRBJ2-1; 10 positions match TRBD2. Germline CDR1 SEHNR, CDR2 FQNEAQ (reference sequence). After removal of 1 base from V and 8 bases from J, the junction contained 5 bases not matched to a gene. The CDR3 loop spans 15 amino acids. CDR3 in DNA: TGTGCCAGCAGCTTAGGAGCGGGGGGGCTGTATGAGCAGTTCTTC. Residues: CASSLGAGGLYEQFF.

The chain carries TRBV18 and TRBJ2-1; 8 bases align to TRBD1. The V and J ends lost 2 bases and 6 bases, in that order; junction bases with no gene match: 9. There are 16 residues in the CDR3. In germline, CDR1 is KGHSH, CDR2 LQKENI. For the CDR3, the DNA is TGTGCCAGCTCACCAATGTCGAGACAGGGGTCCAATGAGCAGTTCTTC. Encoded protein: CASSPMSRQGSNEQFF.

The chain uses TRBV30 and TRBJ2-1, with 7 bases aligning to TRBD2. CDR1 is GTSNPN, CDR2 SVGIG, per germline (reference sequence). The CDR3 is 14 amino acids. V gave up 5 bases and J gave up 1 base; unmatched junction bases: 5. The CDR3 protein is CAWAARGSYNEQFF. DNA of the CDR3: TGTGCCTGGGCCGCGCGGGGGTCCTACAATGAGCAGTTCTTC. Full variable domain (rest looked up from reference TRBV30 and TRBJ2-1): SQTIHQWPATLVQPVGSPLSLECTVEGTSNPNLYWYRQAAGRGLQLLFYSVGIGQISSEVPQNLSASRPQDRQFILSSKKLLLSDSGFYLCAWAARGSYNEQFFGPGTRLTVL.

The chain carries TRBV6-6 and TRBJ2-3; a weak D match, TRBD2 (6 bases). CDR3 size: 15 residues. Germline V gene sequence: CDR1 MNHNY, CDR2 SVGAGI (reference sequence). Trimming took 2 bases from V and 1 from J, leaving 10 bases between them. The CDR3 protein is CASSYGGMGTDTQYF. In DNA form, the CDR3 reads TGTGCCAGCAGTTACGGCGGGATGGGCACAGATACGCAGTATTTT.

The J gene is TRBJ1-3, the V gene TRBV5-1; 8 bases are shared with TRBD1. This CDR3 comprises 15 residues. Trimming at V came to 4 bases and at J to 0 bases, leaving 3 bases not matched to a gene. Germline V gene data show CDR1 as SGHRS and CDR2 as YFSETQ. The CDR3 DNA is TGCGCCAGCAGCGCCGGGACAGGCTCTGGAAACACCATATATTTT. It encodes CASSAGTGSGNTIYF.

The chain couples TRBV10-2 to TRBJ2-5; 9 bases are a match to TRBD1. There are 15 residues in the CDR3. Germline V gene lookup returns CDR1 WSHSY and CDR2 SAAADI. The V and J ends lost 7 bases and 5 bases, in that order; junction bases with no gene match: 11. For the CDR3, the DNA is TGCGCCAGCACCATGGGACAGGGTCTCTGGGAGACCCAGTACTTC. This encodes CASTMGQGLWETQYF.

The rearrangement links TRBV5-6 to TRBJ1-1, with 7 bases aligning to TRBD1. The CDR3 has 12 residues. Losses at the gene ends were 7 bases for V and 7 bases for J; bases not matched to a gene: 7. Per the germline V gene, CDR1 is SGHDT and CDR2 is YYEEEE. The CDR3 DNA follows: TGTGCCAGCTCGGAAAGGGGGCGTGAAGCTTTCTTT. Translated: CASSERGREAFF. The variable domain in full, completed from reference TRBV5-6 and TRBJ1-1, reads DAGVTQSPTHLIKTRGQQVTLRCSPKSGHDTVSWYQQALGQGPQFIFQYYEEEERQRGNFPDRFSGHQFPNYSSELNVNALLLGDSALYLCASSERGREAFFGQGTRLTVV.

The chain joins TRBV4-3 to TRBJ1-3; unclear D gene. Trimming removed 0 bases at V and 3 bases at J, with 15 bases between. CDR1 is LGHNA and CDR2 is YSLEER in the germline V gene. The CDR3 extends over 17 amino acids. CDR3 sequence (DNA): TGCGCCAGCAGCCAAGATGCGCGAAGTTGGAGTGGAAACACCATATATTTT. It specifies CASSQDARSWSGNTIYF.

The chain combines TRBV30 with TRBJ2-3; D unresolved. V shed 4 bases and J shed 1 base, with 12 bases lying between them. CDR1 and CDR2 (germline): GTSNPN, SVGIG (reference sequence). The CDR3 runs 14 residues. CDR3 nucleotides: TGTGCCTGGATTCAGTCTAGAGGCACAGATACGCAGTATTTT. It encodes CAWIQSRGTDTQYF.

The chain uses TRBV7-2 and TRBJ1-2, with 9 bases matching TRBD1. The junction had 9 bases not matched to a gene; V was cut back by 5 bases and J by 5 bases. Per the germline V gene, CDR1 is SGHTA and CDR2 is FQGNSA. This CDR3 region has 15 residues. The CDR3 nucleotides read TGTGCCAGCAGCATTACAGGGGGCCCCGTTTATGGCTACACCTTC. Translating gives CASSITGGPVYGYTF. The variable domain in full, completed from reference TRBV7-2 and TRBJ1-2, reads GAGVSQSPSNKVTEKGKDVELRCDPISGHTALYWYRQSLGQGLEFLIYFQGNSAPDKSGLPSDRFSAERTGGSVSTLTIQRTQQEDSAVYLCASSITGGPVYGYTFGSGTRLTVV.

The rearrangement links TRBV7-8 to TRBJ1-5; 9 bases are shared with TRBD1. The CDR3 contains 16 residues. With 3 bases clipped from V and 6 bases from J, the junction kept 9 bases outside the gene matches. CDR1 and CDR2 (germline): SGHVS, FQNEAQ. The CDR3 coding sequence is TGTGCCAGCAGCTTGGGGGGGACAGGGATGCTTCAGCCCCAGCATTTT. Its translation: CASSLGGTGMLQPQHF.

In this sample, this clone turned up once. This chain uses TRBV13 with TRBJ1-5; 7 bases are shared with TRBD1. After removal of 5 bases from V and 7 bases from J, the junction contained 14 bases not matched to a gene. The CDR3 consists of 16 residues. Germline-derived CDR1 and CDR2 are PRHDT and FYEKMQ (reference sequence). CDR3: CASSQEIRGLDQPQHF. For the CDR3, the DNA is TGTGCCAGCAGCCAAGAAATCAGGGGGTTGGACCAGCCCCAGCATTTT.

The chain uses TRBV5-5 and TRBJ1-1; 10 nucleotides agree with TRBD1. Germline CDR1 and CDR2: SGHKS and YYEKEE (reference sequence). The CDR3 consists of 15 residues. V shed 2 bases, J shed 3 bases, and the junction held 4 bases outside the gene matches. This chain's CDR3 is CASSFRQGADTEAFF. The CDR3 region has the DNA TGTGCCAGCAGCTTCAGACAGGGGGCGGACACTGAAGCTTTCTTT.

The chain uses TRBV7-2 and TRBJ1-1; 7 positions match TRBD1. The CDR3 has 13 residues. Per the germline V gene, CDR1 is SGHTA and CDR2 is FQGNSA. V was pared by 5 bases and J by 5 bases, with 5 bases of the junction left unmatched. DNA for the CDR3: TGTGCCAGCAGCCCGACAGGGTGGACTGAAGCTTTCTTT. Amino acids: CASSPTGWTEAFF. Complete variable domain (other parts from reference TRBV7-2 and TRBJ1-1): GAGVSQSPSNKVTEKGKDVELRCDPISGHTALYWYRQSLGQGLEFLIYFQGNSAPDKSGLPSDRFSAERTGGSVSTLTIQRTQQEDSAVYLCASSPTGWTEAFFGQGTRLTVV.

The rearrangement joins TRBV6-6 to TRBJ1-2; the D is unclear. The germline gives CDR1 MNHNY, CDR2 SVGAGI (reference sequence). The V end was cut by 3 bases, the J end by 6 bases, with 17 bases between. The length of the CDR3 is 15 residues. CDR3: CASSYSADSADGYTF. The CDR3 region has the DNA TGTGCCAGCAGTTATTCGGCGGACTCGGCGGATGGCTACACCTTC.

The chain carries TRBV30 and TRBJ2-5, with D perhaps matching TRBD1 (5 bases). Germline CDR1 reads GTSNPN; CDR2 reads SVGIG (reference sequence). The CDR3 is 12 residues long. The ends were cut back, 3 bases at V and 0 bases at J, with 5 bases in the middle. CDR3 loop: CAWSRDQETQYF. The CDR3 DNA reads TGTGCCTGGAGCAGGGACCAAGAGACCCAGTACTTC.

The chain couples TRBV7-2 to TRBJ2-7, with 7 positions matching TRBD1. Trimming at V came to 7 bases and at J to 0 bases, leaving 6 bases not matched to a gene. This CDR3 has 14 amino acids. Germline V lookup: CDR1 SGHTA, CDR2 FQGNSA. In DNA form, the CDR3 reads TGTGCCAGCACCCCGGACAGGCTCTCCTACGAGCAGTACTTC. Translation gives CASTPDRLSYEQYF. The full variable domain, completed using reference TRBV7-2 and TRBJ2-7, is GAGVSQSPSNKVTEKGKDVELRCDPISGHTALYWYRQSLGQGLEFLIYFQGNSAPDKSGLPSDRFSAERTGGSVSTLTIQRTQQEDSAVYLCASTPDRLSYEQYFGPGTRLTVT.

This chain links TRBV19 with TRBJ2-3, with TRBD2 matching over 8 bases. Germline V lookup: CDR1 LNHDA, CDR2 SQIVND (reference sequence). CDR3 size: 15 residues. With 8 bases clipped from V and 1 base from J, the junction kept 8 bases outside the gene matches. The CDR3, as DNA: TGTGCCAGTGGGGAGGGAGCGGGAGGCACAGATACGCAGTATTTT. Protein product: CASGEGAGGTDTQYF.

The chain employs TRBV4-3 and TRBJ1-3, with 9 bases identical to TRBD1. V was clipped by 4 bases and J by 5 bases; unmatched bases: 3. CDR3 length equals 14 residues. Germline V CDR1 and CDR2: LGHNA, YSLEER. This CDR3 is CASSRDRDRNTIYF. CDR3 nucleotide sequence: TGCGCCAGCAGCCGGGACAGGGACCGAAACACCATATATTTT.

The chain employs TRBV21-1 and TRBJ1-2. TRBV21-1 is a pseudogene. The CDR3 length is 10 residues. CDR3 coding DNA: TGTGCCAGCCGTCTCGGGGATAACACCTTC. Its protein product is CASRLGDNTF.

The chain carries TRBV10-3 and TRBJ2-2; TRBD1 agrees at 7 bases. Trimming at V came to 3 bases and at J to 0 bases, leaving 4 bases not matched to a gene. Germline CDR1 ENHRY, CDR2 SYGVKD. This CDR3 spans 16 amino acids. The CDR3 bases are TGTGCCATCAGTGATACCGGGACAGCGAACACCGGGGAGCTGTTTTTT. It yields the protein CAISDTGTANTGELFF.

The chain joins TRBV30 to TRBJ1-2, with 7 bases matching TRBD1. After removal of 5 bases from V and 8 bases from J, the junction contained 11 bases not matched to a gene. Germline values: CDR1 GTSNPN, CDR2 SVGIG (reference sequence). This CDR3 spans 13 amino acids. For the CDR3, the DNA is TGTGCCTGGGCAGGGGGGAAGTCGGTAGGCTACACCTTC. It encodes CAWAGGKSVGYTF.

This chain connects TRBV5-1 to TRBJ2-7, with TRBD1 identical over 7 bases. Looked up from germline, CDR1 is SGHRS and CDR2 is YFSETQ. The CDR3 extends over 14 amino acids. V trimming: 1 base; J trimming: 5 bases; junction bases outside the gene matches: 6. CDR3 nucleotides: TGCGCCAGCAGCTTGACGAGACAGGGAAACGAGCAGTACTTC. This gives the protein CASSLTRQGNEQYF.

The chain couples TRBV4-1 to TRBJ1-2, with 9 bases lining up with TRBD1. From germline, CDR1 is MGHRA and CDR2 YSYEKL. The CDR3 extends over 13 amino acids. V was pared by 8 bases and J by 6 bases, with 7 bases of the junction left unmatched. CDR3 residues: CASSGQGGNGYTF. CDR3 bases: TGCGCCAGCTCGGGACAGGGTGGAAATGGCTACACCTTC.